What follows are 29 T cell receptor beta chains derived from one specimen sequenced in a study of T cells in localized non-small cell lung cancer. The assay was immunoSEQ multiplex PCR, and TCRdb's table has in-frame clones only and misses some. The repertoire holds more than 4,500 clones, with 30% to 40% as singletons. The sequences come from lung tumor tissue, collected before any cancer treatment. These TCRs come from an older female donor with stage I lung adenocarcinoma.

The chain couples TRBV19 to TRBJ1-5; 7 nucleotides line up with TRBD1. The CDR3 has 16 residues. CDR1 and CDR2 (germline): LNHDA, SQIVND (reference sequence). Losses at the gene ends were 6 bases for V and 0 bases for J; bases not matched to a gene: 8. DNA for the CDR3: TGTGCCAGTAGCGACAGGGTTGGAAATAGCAATCAGCCCCAGCATTTT. As protein: CASSDRVGNSNQPQHF.

This clone was found a few times. V gene TRBV9 combines with J gene TRBJ2-7; D is perhaps TRBD1 (6 bases). Trimming removed 5 bases from V and 10 bases from J, with 19 bases in between. The CDR3 runs 13 residues. CDR1 SGDLS and CDR2 YYNGEE come from the germline V gene. The CDR3 DNA follows: TGTGCCAGCAGTGAGGAGGACAGCTCGAGACAGTACTTC. This codes for CASSEEDSSRQYF. Supplemented by reference TRBV9 and TRBJ2-7, the full variable domain reads DSGVTQTPKHLITATGQRVTLRCSPRSGDLSVYWYQQSLDQGLQFLIQYYNGEERAKGNILERFSAQQFPDLHSELNLSSLELGDSALYFCASSEEDSSRQYFGPGTRLTVT.

This chain joins TRBV14 and TRBJ2-7; 8 bases match TRBD2. From germline, CDR1 is SGHDN and CDR2 FVKESK. CDR3 length: 16 amino acids. V lost 3 bases, J lost 5 bases, and 12 bases stayed unmatched. CDR3 in amino acids: CASSHDTGTRAHEQYF. In nucleotides, the CDR3 is TGTGCCAGCAGCCATGACACCGGGACTAGAGCCCACGAGCAGTACTTC.

This clone was recorded a few times. This chain uses TRBV5-1 with TRBJ2-1, with TRBD1 matching 11 bases. The junction had 6 bases not matched to a gene; V was cut back by 3 bases and J by 7 bases. CDR3 length equals 15 residues. Germline-derived CDR1 and CDR2 are SGHRS and YFSETQ. CDR3 protein: CASSSGTGGLNEQFF. The CDR3 DNA sequence: TGCGCCAGCAGCTCCGGGACAGGGGGGTTAAATGAGCAGTTCTTC.

This clone was seen a few times. CDR3 in DNA: TGTGCCTCTAAAAGGGGAGTGGGAAACACTGAAGCTTTCTTT. Protein product: CASKRGVGNTEAFF. This chain joins TRBV19 and TRBJ1-1; TRBD1 is a possible D gene (5 bases). The germline V and J ends were trimmed by 11 bases and 2 bases, with 18 bases remaining between them. Per germline, CDR1 LNHDA and CDR2 SQIVND (reference sequence). The length of the CDR3 is 14 residues.

In this sample, this clone turned up a few times. V and J are TRBV2 and TRBJ1-5; perhaps TRBD1 as D (5 bases). Trimming took 8 bases from V and 7 from J, leaving 15 bases between them. Germline V lookup: CDR1 SNHLY, CDR2 FYNNEI. The CDR3 covers 13 residues. The CDR3 sequence is CASGAGLWQPQHF. As DNA, the CDR3 is TGTGCCAGCGGGGCCGGTCTATGGCAGCCCCAGCATTTT.

Judged by abundance, this clone is medium-sized. The rearrangement uses TRBV11-3 and TRBJ2-1, with TRBD2 as a possible D gene (6 bases). V shed 5 bases and J shed 5 bases, with 13 bases lying between them. The CDR3 is made up of 14 amino acids. CDR1 and CDR2 from the germline V gene are SGHNT and YENEEA. The CDR3 reads CASSPRDFDNEQFF. The CDR3 DNA sequence: TGTGCCAGCAGCCCACGGGACTTTGACAATGAGCAGTTCTTC.

The V and J genes are TRBV25-1 and TRBJ1-1; D perhaps matches TRBD1 (6 bases). V lost 8 bases and J 6 bases, leaving 16 bases between the germline ends. The CDR3 has 13 amino acids. Per the germline V gene, CDR1 is MGHDK and CDR2 is SYGVNS. The CDR3 DNA reads as TGTGCCAGCGCCGGTCTTGGGGGCGCTGAAGCTTTCTTT. It yields the protein CASAGLGGAEAFF.

Only a few counts were recorded for this clone. V and J are TRBV9 and TRBJ1-6; 9 positions match TRBD1. V lost 6 bases, J lost 7 bases, and 5 bases stayed unmatched. Germline lookup yields CDR1 SGDLS and CDR2 YYNGEE. The CDR3 loop spans 14 amino acids. The CDR3 spells CASNHGTGNSPLHF. CDR3 bases: TGTGCCAGCAACCACGGGACAGGGAATTCACCCCTCCACTTT.

This clone turned up a few times. The genes are TRBV11-3 and TRBJ2-1; D may be TRBD2 (7 bases). The CDR3 runs 16 residues. The V gene's germline CDR1 is SGHNT and CDR2 YENEEA. The V and J ends lost 2 bases and 10 bases respectively, with 21 bases between them. This CDR3 reads CASSLSASGLQGEQFF. The CDR3 region has the DNA TGTGCCAGCAGCTTATCGGCTAGCGGCCTCCAGGGGGAGCAGTTCTTC. Combining the CDR3 with reference TRBV11-3 and TRBJ2-1 gives the whole variable domain EAGVVQSPRYKIIEKKQPVAFWCNPISGHNTLYWYLQNLGQGPELLIRYENEEAVDDSQLPKDRFSAERLKGVDSTLKIQPAELGDSAVYLCASSLSASGLQGEQFFGPGTRLTVL.

The J gene is TRBJ1-5, the V gene TRBV9; maybe TRBD1 (5 bases). This CDR3 spans 17 amino acids. The V end lost 0 bases, the J end lost 5 bases, and 18 bases lay between the germline ends. The V gene's germline CDR1 is SGDLS and CDR2 YYNGEE. DNA for the CDR3: TGTGCCAGCAGCGTAGGACGACGGAGGGGAGGGTATCAGCCCCAGCATTTT. This sequence encodes CASSVGRRRGGYQPQHF.

J is TRBJ1-1 and V is TRBV9, with unresolved D. The CDR3 is 14 amino acids. The V end was cut by 5 bases, the J end by 1 base, with 12 bases between. CDR1 SGDLS and CDR2 YYNGEE come from the germline V gene. CDR3 nucleotides: TGTGCCAGCAGTGTCCGAGGGAGGAACACTGAAGCTTTCTTT. Translation: CASSVRGRNTEAFF.

J is TRBJ2-5 and V is TRBV19; D tentatively reads TRBD1 or TRBD2 (6 bases each). In germline, CDR1 is LNHDA, CDR2 SQIVND (reference sequence). Trimming cost V 5 bases and J 8 bases, with 21 bases left between them. The CDR3 runs to 15 residues. The CDR3 here is CASSEAGEAIGTQYF. The DNA for the CDR3 is TGTGCCAGTAGTGAGGCAGGGGAGGCAATAGGAACCCAGTACTTC.

This clone has only a few counts. The V gene is TRBV7-6, the J gene TRBJ2-2; perhaps TRBD2 as D (6 bases). Per the germline V gene, CDR1 is SGHVS and CDR2 is FNYEAQ. Trimming removed 3 bases at V and 5 bases at J, with 10 bases between. This CDR3 contains 14 residues. CDR3 nucleotides: TGTGCCAGCAGCTTGGTGGCGGGGACCGGGGAGCTGTTTTTT. This translates into CASSLVAGTGELFF.

By share, this clone counts as medium-sized (0.01 to 0.1%). The chain joins TRBV11-3 to TRBJ1-1; 9 bases agree with TRBD1. The ends lost 3 bases at V and 10 bases at J; junction bases unmatched: 15. The CDR3 spans 16 residues. The germline V gene has CDR1 SGHNT and CDR2 YENEEA. As DNA, the CDR3 is TGTGCCAGCAGCTTGGGCCCGGGACAGGGAGGGCCGGGAGCTTTCTTT. It is translated as CASSLGPGQGGPGAFF.

The chain employs TRBV11-3 and TRBJ1-4; D not certain. This CDR3 comprises 17 residues. Germline CDR1 SGHNT, CDR2 YENEEA. Deletions cut 1 base from V and 3 bases from J, with 15 bases between. CDR3 protein: CASSLGATQTSNEKLFF. The CDR3 coding sequence is TGTGCCAGCAGCTTAGGGGCAACCCAAACCTCTAATGAAAAACTGTTTTTT.

J is TRBJ2-1 and V is TRBV18; no clear D. V shed 3 bases and J shed 0 bases, with 9 bases lying between them. The CDR3 consists of 15 residues. The germline V gene has CDR1 KGHSH and CDR2 LQKENI. CDR3 region: CASSPEPGSYNEQFF. CDR3 sequence (DNA): TGTGCCAGCTCACCGGAACCGGGCTCCTACAATGAGCAGTTCTTC. The variable domain in full, with the rest retrieved from reference TRBV18 and TRBJ2-1, is NAGVMQNPRHLVRRRGQEARLRCSPMKGHSHVYWYRQLPEEGLKFMVYLQKENIIDESGMPKERFSAEFPKEGPSILRIQQVVRGDSAAYFCASSPEPGSYNEQFFGPGTRLTVL.

The chain carries TRBV10-3 and TRBJ1-2; TRBD1 might be the D (6 bases). Germline CDR1 ENHRY, CDR2 SYGVKD. V was shortened by 0 bases and J by 2 bases, with 7 bases between the two germline ends. This CDR3 has 14 residues. The CDR3 region is CAISESGANYGYTF. CDR3 bases: TGTGCCATCAGTGAGTCGGGGGCCAACTATGGCTACACCTTC.

The J gene is TRBJ2-5, the V gene TRBV18, with D perhaps matching TRBD2 (6 bases). Germline V gene data show CDR1 as KGHSH and CDR2 as LQKENI. V shed 3 bases and J shed 1 base, with 9 bases lying between them. The CDR3 runs to 14 residues. The CDR3 sequence: CASSPGGTQETQYF. As DNA, the CDR3 is TGTGCCAGCTCACCTGGAGGGACCCAAGAGACCCAGTACTTC. The full variable domain, with the rest looked up from reference TRBV18 and TRBJ2-5, is NAGVMQNPRHLVRRRGQEARLRCSPMKGHSHVYWYRQLPEEGLKFMVYLQKENIIDESGMPKERFSAEFPKEGPSILRIQQVVRGDSAAYFCASSPGGTQETQYFGPGTRLLVL.

This clone counts as medium-sized. The J gene is TRBJ1-2, the V gene TRBV11-3, with 9 positions matching TRBD1. The CDR3 contains 14 residues. Trimming removed 5 bases from V and 2 bases from J; junction bases left unmatched: 3. The V gene's germline CDR1 is SGHNT and CDR2 YENEEA. The CDR3 region is CASSGGTGNYGYTF. CDR3 in DNA: TGTGCCAGCAGCGGGGGGACAGGGAACTATGGCTACACCTTC.

This clone has just a few counts. V gene TRBV6-8 combines with J gene TRBJ1-2; D perhaps matches TRBD1 (6 bases). This CDR3 has 14 residues. Trimming took 0 bases from V and 8 from J, leaving 13 bases between them. Germline-derived CDR1 and CDR2 are MNHGY and SAAAGT. The CDR3 reads CASSYSPGVRGYTF. DNA for the CDR3: TGTGCCAGCAGTTACTCTCCAGGGGTTAGAGGCTACACCTTC.

The V call is TRBV10-3, the J call TRBJ1-5; D gene uncertain. Trimming took 2 bases from V and 0 from J, leaving 5 bases between them. CDR1 is ENHRY, CDR2 SYGVKD, per germline. This CDR3 is built from 14 residues. The CDR3 DNA reads as TGTGCCATCAGTGAGCCTCATAGCAATCAGCCCCAGCATTTT. Amino acid sequence: CAISEPHSNQPQHF.

CDR3 nucleotide sequence: TGCGCCAGCAGTGACAGTATGAACACTGAAGCTTTCTTT. Translated, it gives CASSDSMNTEAFF. The chain joins TRBV10-2 to TRBJ1-1; D is uncertain. V shed 3 bases and J shed 0 bases, with 5 bases lying between them. Germline CDR1 reads WSHSY; CDR2 reads SAAADI. CDR3 length: 13 amino acids.

This CDR3 reads CASSLFPGAGNSPLHF. The CDR3, as DNA: TGCGCCAGCAGCTTGTTCCCGGGGGCGGGTAATTCACCCCTCCACTTT. The chain joins TRBV5-1 to TRBJ1-6; a possible D gene is TRBD1 (6 bases). The CDR3 is made up of 16 amino acids. Between the trimmed V and J ends, which lost 1 base and 6 bases, there was a span of 14 bases. Germline V lookup: CDR1 SGHRS, CDR2 YFSETQ.

The V call is TRBV28, the J call TRBJ2-5; 9 bases map to TRBD2. The ends lost 5 bases at V and 5 bases at J; junction bases unmatched: 9. The CDR3 spans 15 residues. Germline V lookup: CDR1 MDHEN, CDR2 SYDVKM. The CDR3 loop is CASSLGAGGSETQYF. The CDR3 bases are TGTGCCAGCAGTCTAGGAGCGGGGGGTAGTGAGACCCAGTACTTC.

The table lists this clone with a few counts. The chain carries TRBV28 and TRBJ2-7; TRBD1 matches 9 bases. The germline V gene encodes CDR1 MDHEN and CDR2 SYDVKM. This CDR3 region has 16 residues. V was pared by 4 bases and J by 0 bases, with 7 bases of the junction left unmatched. The chain's CDR3 is CASSSGTGSVSYEQYF. For the CDR3, the DNA is TGTGCCAGCAGTTCGGGGACAGGGTCCGTCTCCTACGAGCAGTACTTC.

This clone has just a few counts. Here the CDR3 reads CASSVAGGTRWGETQYF. DNA of the CDR3: TGTGCCAGCAGCGTAGCCGGCGGGACCCGATGGGGGGAGACCCAGTACTTC. V gene TRBV9 combines with J gene TRBJ2-5, with D maybe TRBD2 (6 bases). The V and J ends lost 0 bases and 5 bases respectively, with 20 bases between them. This CDR3 has 17 amino acids. The V gene's germline CDR1 is SGDLS and CDR2 YYNGEE.

This clone was seen a few times. The chain joins TRBV4-1 to TRBJ1-2, with D maybe TRBD1 (5 bases). V lost 0 bases to trimming and J lost 1 base, with 18 bases between them. Germline V gene lookup returns CDR1 MGHRA and CDR2 YSYEKL. The CDR3 runs 18 residues. CDR3 loop: CASSQELETVQVNYGYTF. The CDR3 nucleotides are TGCGCCAGCAGCCAAGAATTGGAGACAGTCCAGGTTAACTATGGCTACACCTTC.

The J gene is TRBJ2-5, the V gene TRBV9; D is ambiguous. The CDR3 is made up of 14 amino acids. Trimming shortened V by 1 base and J by 4 bases, and 11 bases separated the two germline ends. Per germline, CDR1 SGDLS and CDR2 YYNGEE. CDR3 DNA sequence: TGTGCCAGCAGCGTATCTAGGGCCGGAGAGACCCAGTACTTC. It specifies CASSVSRAGETQYF. Full variable domain (rest looked up from reference TRBV9 and TRBJ2-5): DSGVTQTPKHLITATGQRVTLRCSPRSGDLSVYWYQQSLDQGLQFLIQYYNGEERAKGNILERFSAQQFPDLHSELNLSSLELGDSALYFCASSVSRAGETQYFGPGTRLLVL.